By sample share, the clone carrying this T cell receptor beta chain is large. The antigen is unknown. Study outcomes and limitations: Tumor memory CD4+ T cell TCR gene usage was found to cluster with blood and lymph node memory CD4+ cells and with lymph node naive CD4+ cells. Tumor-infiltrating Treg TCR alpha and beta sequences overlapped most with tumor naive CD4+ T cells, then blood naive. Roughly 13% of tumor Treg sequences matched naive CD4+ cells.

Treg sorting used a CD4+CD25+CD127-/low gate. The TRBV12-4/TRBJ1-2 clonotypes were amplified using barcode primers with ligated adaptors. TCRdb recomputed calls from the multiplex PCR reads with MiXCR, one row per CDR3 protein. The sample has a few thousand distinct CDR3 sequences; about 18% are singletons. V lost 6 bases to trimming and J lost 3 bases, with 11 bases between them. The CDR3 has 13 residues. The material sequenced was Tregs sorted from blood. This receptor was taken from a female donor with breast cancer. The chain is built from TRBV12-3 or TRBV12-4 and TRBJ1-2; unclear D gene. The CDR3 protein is CASSLRTDYGYTF. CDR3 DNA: TGTGCCAGCAGCCTTCGTACTGACTATGGCTACACCTTC.